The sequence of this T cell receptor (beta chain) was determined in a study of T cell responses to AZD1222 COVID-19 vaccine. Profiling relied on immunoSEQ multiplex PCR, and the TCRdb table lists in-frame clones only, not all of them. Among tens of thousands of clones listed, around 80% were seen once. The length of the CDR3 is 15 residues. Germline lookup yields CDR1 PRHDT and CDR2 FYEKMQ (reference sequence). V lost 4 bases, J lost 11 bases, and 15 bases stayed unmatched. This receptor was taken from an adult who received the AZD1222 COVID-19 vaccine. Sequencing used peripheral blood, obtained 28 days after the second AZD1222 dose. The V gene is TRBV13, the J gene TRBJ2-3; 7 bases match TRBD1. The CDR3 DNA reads TGTGCCAGCAGCTCGCCCGGCCTCCGGCAGGGGGTGCAGTATTTT. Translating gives CASSSPGLRQGVQYF.